The present T cell receptor (beta chain) was sequenced within a study of PD-1 blockade in classical Hodgkin lymphoma. Study-wide results and limits: Nothing has yet pinned down what causes the repertoire differences, possibly disease activity or prior therapy. Baseline TCR diversity was reportedly lower in newly diagnosed patients than in healthy donors. It was reported as lower still in relapsed/refractory patients. By C4D1, diversity of CD4+ TCRs had risen significantly, whereas that of CD8+ TCRs had not.

Germline loops: CDR1 SGHNT, CDR2 YYREEE (reference sequence). There are 16 residues in the CDR3. The junction had 6 bases not matched to a gene; V was cut back by 0 bases and J by 1 base. Every patient had relapsed following autologous stem cell transplantation, and cohorts differed in brentuximab vedotin exposure. Produced via immunoSEQ multiplex PCR; TCRdb's table is partial and in-frame only. The sample carries about 22,000 clones, about 64% recorded once. As concerns this clone: Antigen unknown.

The sample here was peripheral blood mononuclear cells (PBMCs), taken at baseline. The chain is built from TRBV5-4 and TRBJ2-7; 8 bases match TRBD2. This TCR was sampled from a human donor with classical Hodgkin lymphoma. CDR3 region: CASSLAVAGRSYEQYF. CDR3 in DNA: TGTGCCAGCAGCTTGGCAGTAGCGGGGAGATCCTACGAGCAGTACTTC.